What follows describes a single TCR beta chain. The data derive from a study of T cells in Graves' hyperthyroidism and ophthalmopathy. Researchers took RNA transcripts and amplified the TCR beta CDR3 regions from them. HTBI primers were the set used in a first-round RT-PCR of the TCR CDR3. TCRdb passed the multiplex PCR reads through MiXCR, listing each CDR3 protein once. This table holds approximately 380,000 distinct CDR3 sequences, around 18% found once. Germline V lookup: CDR1 MNHEY, CDR2 SVGEGT. The CDR3 has 15 residues. V lost 7 bases to trimming and J lost 5 bases, with 15 bases between them. This chain joins TRBV6-2 or TRBV6-3 and TRBJ1-6; D not resolved. The sample consisted of blood. This sequence was found in a man aged 18-30 years with Graves' ophthalmopathy. CDR3 region: CASTAARTDNSPLHF. As DNA, the CDR3 is TGTGCCAGCACCGCGGCCCGGACGGATAATTCACCCCTCCACTTT.